This T cell receptor beta chain appears in the sequencing data of a study of cytomegalovirus exposure and HLA in healthy donors. This PCR relied on a set of 60 Vbeta primers and 13 Jbeta primers. Produced via immunoSEQ multiplex PCR; TCRdb's table is partial and in-frame only. Among roughly 150,000 clones listed, roughly 77% were seen once. This CDR3 spans 14 amino acids. From germline, CDR1 is ENHRY and CDR2 SYGVKD. Trimming left V 4 bases short and J 2 bases short, with 11 bases between. Among the donors, all were healthy bone marrow donors. The receptor comes from a male donor in good health and CMV-seronegative. The sequencing input was PBMCs. The V gene is TRBV10-3, the J gene TRBJ2-5; D may be TRBD1 (5 bases). This chain's CDR3 is CAISVEGVQETQYF. CDR3 coding DNA: TGTGCCATCAGTGTTGAAGGGGTTCAAGAGACCCAGTACTTC.